The present T cell receptor (beta chain) was sequenced within a study of cytomegalovirus exposure and HLA in healthy donors. A remark on this clone: Its antigen is not known.

Study-wide results and caveats: More than 15,000 TCR beta sequences were associated with HLA alleles at 0.05 false discovery rate in a later analysis. Several top significant clusters appeared, in a later analysis, to be linked to common viral pathogens. With later analysis, a missense DCLRE1C variant became linked to TCR beta V- and J-gene trimming. Overall, approximately 180 TCR beta chains were annotated as cytomegalovirus-associated.

The PCR made use of 60 Vbeta and 13 Jbeta primers. Produced via immunoSEQ multiplex PCR; TCRdb's table is partial and in-frame only. The sample contains 150,000 to 180,000 clones, 74% of which appear only once. Sequencing was performed on PBMCs. This TCR was sampled from a young man in good health and CMV-seronegative.

CDR3 amino acids: CASSATTGQTYGYTF. CDR3 coding DNA: TGTGCCAGCAGCGCCACAACGGGACAGACCTATGGCTACACCTTC. The rearrangement joins TRBV7-9 to TRBJ1-2; TRBD1 matches 7 bases. The CDR3 contains 15 residues. Germline V CDR1 and CDR2: SEHNR, FQNEAQ (reference sequence). V dropped 5 bases and J dropped 4; count of bases not matched to a gene: 10.